This entry lists 26 T cell receptor beta chains sequenced from one sample in a study of shared clonotypes between healthy human individuals. The table came from immunoSEQ multiplex PCR; TCRdb's copy has only in-frame clones and leaves some out. This sample has approximately 2.3 million clones, with approximately 95% found just once. Sequencing was done on a sample of naive CD4+ T cells from PBMCs. The subset here: CD45RA+ positively selected. These receptors were obtained from a young man in good health. Some clones in this sample may be carry-over from other donors' samples.

Worth noting for this clone: The same CDR3 can be traced to other DNA sequences in this sample. V gene TRBV19 combines with J gene TRBJ2-2, with D possibly being TRBD1 (6 bases). The germline gives CDR1 LNHDA, CDR2 SQIVND (reference sequence). CDR3 length: 14 amino acids. V was cut by 8 bases and J by 2 bases, with 12 bases left in between. The CDR3 nucleotides read TGTGCCAGTGCCGGGACACTAAACACCGGGGAGCTGTTTTTT. Translated, it gives CASAGTLNTGELFF. Combining the CDR3 with reference TRBV19 and TRBJ2-2 gives the whole variable domain DGGITQSPKYLFRKEGQNVTLSCEQNLNHDAMYWYRQDPGQGLRLIYYSQIVNDFQKGDIAEGYSVSREKKESFPLTVTSAQKNPTAFYLCASAGTLNTGELFFGEGSRLTVL.

V is TRBV28 and J is TRBJ1-1, with TRBD1 identical over 8 bases. With V trimmed by 4 bases and J by 4 bases, 8 bases remained unmatched. This CDR3 contains 15 residues. The germline V gene encodes CDR1 MDHEN and CDR2 SYDVKM. The CDR3 nucleotides are TGTGCCAGCAGTTCCCTCAGGGGGCAGGGCACTGAAGCTTTCTTT. Translation: CASSSLRGQGTEAFF.

V gene TRBV18 combines with J gene TRBJ2-3; maybe TRBD1 (5 bases). The germline V gene has CDR1 KGHSH and CDR2 LQKENI. This CDR3 has 14 residues. V lost 3 bases and J 4 bases, leaving 11 bases between the germline ends. The CDR3 sequence: CASSPLDSADTQYF. CDR3 sequence (DNA): TGTGCCAGCTCACCCCTCGACAGTGCAGATACGCAGTATTTT.

This clone was seen only once. The rearrangement uses TRBV30 and TRBJ2-1; D is tentatively TRBD1 or TRBD2 (5 bases each). Germline V gene lookup returns CDR1 GTSNPN and CDR2 SVGIG (reference sequence). Trimming took 5 bases from V and 9 from J, leaving 17 bases between them. This CDR3 contains 13 residues. CDR3 amino acids: CAWGTVTGGEQFF. The CDR3 bases are TGTGCCTGGGGGACGGTGACTGGGGGTGAGCAGTTCTTC. Full variable domain (remainder filled in from reference TRBV30 and TRBJ2-1): SQTIHQWPATLVQPVGSPLSLECTVEGTSNPNLYWYRQAAGRGLQLLFYSVGIGQISSEVPQNLSASRPQDRQFILSSKKLLLSDSGFYLCAWGTVTGGEQFFGPGTRLTVL.

This sequence joins TRBV27 and TRBJ2-5, with 13 bases lining up with TRBD2. CDR1 is MNHEY and CDR2 is SMNVEV in the germline V gene (reference sequence). The CDR3 length is 14 residues. The V segment lost 7 bases and the J segment 5 bases; nucleotides outside the gene matches: 4. In DNA form, the CDR3 reads TGTGCCAGCACAAGACTAGCGGGAGGTGAGACCCAGTACTTC. It codes for CASTRLAGGETQYF.

The gene calls are TRBV6-1 and TRBJ2-4; D unclear. V was shortened by 5 bases and J by 8 bases, with 10 bases between the two germline ends. Germline V lookup: CDR1 MNHNS, CDR2 SASEGT. There are 12 residues in the CDR3. Written as DNA, the CDR3 is TGTGCCAGCAGTTATGGACCACACATTCAGTACTTC. This translates into CASSYGPHIQYF.

The sample holds one count of this clone. The V and J genes are TRBV5-1 and TRBJ2-7; 8 bases are a match to TRBD2. This CDR3 spans 14 amino acids. J was trimmed by 2 bases and V by 4 bases; bases with no gene match: 5. From germline, CDR1 is SGHRS and CDR2 YFSETQ. The CDR3 loop reads CASSVTSGAYEQYF. The CDR3 nucleotides read TGCGCCAGCAGCGTAACTAGCGGTGCCTACGAGCAGTACTTC.

The chain joins TRBV6-5 to TRBJ2-4; 8 bases map to TRBD1. This CDR3 region has 13 residues. J was trimmed by 7 bases and V by 5 bases; bases with no gene match: 4. Per germline, CDR1 MNHEY and CDR2 SVGAGI. CDR3: CASSRGTGNIQYF. The DNA for the CDR3 is TGTGCCAGCAGTAGGGGGACAGGCAACATTCAGTACTTC.

On this clone itself: Distinct nucleotide sequences in the sample also encode this CDR3. The rearrangement uses TRBV7-6 and TRBJ2-7; no clear D gene. V shed 0 bases and J shed 2 bases, with 8 bases lying between them. This CDR3 contains 14 residues. Germline CDR1 SGHVS, CDR2 FNYEAQ. The chain's CDR3 is CASSLAGQTYEQYF. In DNA form, the CDR3 reads TGTGCCAGCAGCTTAGCAGGGCAGACCTACGAGCAGTACTTC.

The rearrangement links TRBV27 to TRBJ1-2; D may be TRBD1 (5 bases). From germline, CDR1 is MNHEY and CDR2 SMNVEV (reference sequence). This CDR3 comprises 15 residues. Deletions cut 5 bases from V and 0 bases from J, with 13 bases between. The CDR3 spells CASSPLGTANYGYTF. CDR3 sequence (DNA): TGTGCCAGCAGTCCCCTAGGGACGGCTAACTATGGCTACACCTTC.

About this clone: Other DNA sequences in the same sample also yield this CDR3. CDR3: CASSYRTGGYGYTF. In DNA, the CDR3 is TGTGCCAGCAGCTACAGGACAGGGGGCTATGGCTACACCTTC. The rearrangement uses TRBV28 and TRBJ1-2; 10 nucleotides agree with TRBD1. J lost 4 bases, V lost 6 bases, and 5 bases had no gene match. This CDR3 spans 14 amino acids. The germline gives CDR1 MDHEN, CDR2 SYDVKM.

The chain joins TRBV30 to TRBJ1-3; D is unclear. The germline V gene encodes CDR1 GTSNPN and CDR2 SVGIG (reference sequence). The CDR3 loop spans 12 amino acids. The V end was cut by 4 bases, the J end by 3 bases, with 7 bases between. The CDR3 DNA reads TGTGCCTGGACAGCCTATGGAAACACCATATATTTT. This sequence encodes CAWTAYGNTIYF.

V is TRBV5-1 and J is TRBJ2-2, with D perhaps matching TRBD1 or TRBD2 (6 bases each). CDR3 size: 15 residues. V lost 7 bases, J lost 2 bases, and 15 bases lay in between. Germline CDR1 is SGHRS and CDR2 is YFSETQ. CDR3 sequence reads: CASAEGDLNTGELFF. The CDR3 coding sequence is TGCGCCAGCGCGGAGGGGGACCTCAACACCGGGGAGCTGTTTTTT.

The V gene is TRBV27, the J gene TRBJ2-5; D not resolved. This CDR3 spans 13 amino acids. The germline V and J ends were trimmed by 6 bases and 1 base, with 9 bases remaining between them. Germline V gene lookup returns CDR1 MNHEY and CDR2 SMNVEV (reference sequence). CDR3 amino acids: CASSPRLQETQYF. In DNA form, the CDR3 reads TGTGCCAGCAGCCCCAGGCTCCAAGAGACCCAGTACTTC.

In its sample, this clone was seen once. The chain uses TRBV7-2 and TRBJ1-5; 8 bases align to TRBD1. The germline gives CDR1 SGHTA, CDR2 FQGNSA. The CDR3 has 14 residues. V shed 4 bases and J 6 bases; nucleotides not matched to a gene: 5. CDR3 DNA: TGTGCCAGCAGCTCACAGGGGGGAGGTCAGCCCCAGCATTTT. Encoded protein: CASSSQGGGQPQHF.

This clone was recorded once. The J gene is TRBJ1-2, the V gene TRBV5-1, with D possibly TRBD1 on 6 matching bases. V was cut by 5 bases and J by 8 bases, with 13 bases left in between. In germline, CDR1 is SGHRS, CDR2 YFSETQ. The CDR3 consists of 12 residues. The CDR3 is CASSQDRVGYTF. DNA for the CDR3: TGCGCCAGCAGTCAGGACAGAGTCGGCTACACCTTC.

The chain uses TRBV19 and TRBJ1-2; TRBD1 matches at 7 bases. The germline V gene encodes CDR1 LNHDA and CDR2 SQIVND (reference sequence). The CDR3 runs 16 residues. The junction had 13 bases not matched to a gene; V was cut back by 3 bases and J by 6 bases. The CDR3 spells CASSMAGRGQRDGYTF. The DNA for the CDR3 is TGTGCCAGTAGTATGGCCGGGAGGGGGCAGAGAGATGGCTACACCTTC. Together with reference TRBV19 and TRBJ1-2, the CDR3 gives the full variable domain: DGGITQSPKYLFRKEGQNVTLSCEQNLNHDAMYWYRQDPGQGLRLIYYSQIVNDFQKGDIAEGYSVSREKKESFPLTVTSAQKNPTAFYLCASSMAGRGQRDGYTFGSGTRLTVV.

This rearrangement joins TRBV28 to TRBJ1-2, with D perhaps matching TRBD1 (6 bases). The germline V gene has CDR1 MDHEN and CDR2 SYDVKM. The V end lost 10 bases, the J end lost 0 bases, and 27 bases lay between the germline ends. There are 18 residues in the CDR3. Here the CDR3 reads CAIRNLGGQARSNYGYTF. Here the CDR3 DNA reads TGTGCCATCCGCAACTTGGGGGGGCAGGCCCGATCTAACTATGGCTACACCTTC.

Remarks on this clone: At the DNA level, this CDR3 is encoded by other sequences in the same sample as well. This chain uses TRBV5-1 with TRBJ2-7, with 12 bases that match TRBD2. V lost 4 bases and J lost 4; bases outside the gene matches: 6. Germline values: CDR1 SGHRS, CDR2 YFSETQ. This CDR3 is built from 15 residues. The CDR3 bases are TGCGCCAGCAGCCCGCTAGCGGGAGGGCCTTACGAGCAGTACTTC. Translating it yields CASSPLAGGPYEQYF.

The chain uses TRBV9 and TRBJ2-7; the match to TRBD2 covers 11 bases. With 0 bases clipped from V and 7 bases from J, the junction kept 6 bases outside the gene matches. From germline, CDR1 is SGDLS and CDR2 YYNGEE. The CDR3 extends over 15 amino acids. The CDR3 region has the DNA TGTGCCAGCAGCGTAGATAGCGGGAGGGCCGAGGAGCAGTACTTC. Its protein is CASSVDSGRAEEQYF.

In nucleotides, the CDR3 is TGTGCCAGCGGCCTCCGAGGCCCTAGTGGCCAGCCCCAGCATTTT. This codes for CASGLRGPSGQPQHF. The rearrangement links TRBV28 to TRBJ1-5; no reliable D call. V shed 8 bases and J shed 7 bases, with 21 bases lying between them. The CDR3 runs to 15 residues. Germline V gene data show CDR1 as MDHEN and CDR2 as SYDVKM.

J is TRBJ2-7 and V is TRBV5-4, with D perhaps matching TRBD1 or TRBD2 (5 bases each). This CDR3 is built from 15 residues. Trimming cost V 4 bases and J 6 bases, with 20 bases left between them. CDR1 and CDR2 from the germline V gene are SGHNT and YYREEE (reference sequence). In DNA, the CDR3 is TGTGCCAGCAGCCCGCAGGGACGGCTAGAGGCCGAGCAGTACTTC. Translation gives CASSPQGRLEAEQYF. Full variable domain (rest looked up from reference TRBV5-4 and TRBJ2-7): ETGVTQSPTHLIKTRGQQVTLRCSSQSGHNTVSWYQQALGQGPQFIFQYYREEENGRGNFPPRFSGLQFPNYSSELNVNALELDDSALYLCASSPQGRLEAEQYFGPGTRLTVT.

V and J are TRBV2 and TRBJ2-1; tentative D call: TRBD1 (6 bases). The CDR3 is made up of 14 amino acids. Trimming removed 6 bases at V and 6 bases at J, with 15 bases between. CDR1 is SNHLY, CDR2 FYNNEI, per germline. CDR3 coding DNA: TGTGCCAGCAGGCTCCGGGACATTCTCAATGAGCAGTTCTTC. This translates into CASRLRDILNEQFF. Supplemented by reference TRBV2 and TRBJ2-1, the full variable domain reads EPEVTQTPSHQVTQMGQEVILRCVPISNHLYFYWYRQILGQKVEFLVSFYNNEISEKSEIFDDQFSVERPDGSNFTLKIRSTKLEDSAMYFCASRLRDILNEQFFGPGTRLTVL.

V usage is TRBV11-2 and J usage is TRBJ2-7; 9 bases match TRBD1. The CDR3 is 17 amino acids. Per the germline V gene, CDR1 is SGHAT and CDR2 is FQNNGV. The ends lost 1 base at V and 2 bases at J; junction bases unmatched: 9. The CDR3 is CASSLAFWDRAPYEQYF. CDR3 DNA: TGTGCCAGCAGCTTAGCATTTTGGGACAGGGCTCCCTACGAGCAGTACTTC.

This clone showed up just a few times. Different DNA sequences within this sample yield the same CDR3. This chain connects TRBV30 to TRBJ1-1; maybe TRBD1 (5 bases). The CDR3 has 12 residues. Germline V gene data show CDR1 as GTSNPN and CDR2 as SVGIG (reference sequence). V gave up 5 bases and J gave up 1 base, with 8 bases separating them. The CDR3 nucleotides are TGTGCCTGGGGGCAGGGGAACACTGAAGCTTTCTTT. Its protein product is CAWGQGNTEAFF.

The chain links TRBV6-1 to TRBJ1-3; 9 nucleotides agree with TRBD1. The V segment lost 6 bases and the J segment 7 bases; nucleotides outside the gene matches: 4. CDR3 length equals 13 residues. Germline V gene sequence: CDR1 MNHNS, CDR2 SASEGT. Written as DNA, the CDR3 is TGTGCCAGCAGCAGGGACAGGGTGAACACCATATATTTT. Translation gives CASSRDRVNTIYF.